This T cell receptor beta chain was retrieved from a study of identical twins. Study-wide findings and caveats: The analysis was cross-sectional rather than longitudinal within donors.

TCRdb re-derived calls from the 5' RACE reads in MiXCR, one entry per CDR3 protein. The sample contains roughly 750,000 distinct CDR3 sequences, less than 25% of which appear only once. The CDR3 length is 15 residues. Germline-derived CDR1 and CDR2 are SGHRS and YFSETQ. The V end was cut by 0 bases, the J end by 2 bases, with 10 bases between. About this clonotype itself: Its specificity is not known.

This sample also belongs to another study, concerning T cells expressing NK-cell markers. This second study notes: Within several experiments, an anti-gamma-delta TCR antibody kept the sorting limited to alpha-beta TCR T cells. In a group of about six donors, dominant NKG2C+ clonotypes represented about 1.0-8% of CD8+ T cells.

The chain combines TRBV5-1 with TRBJ2-3; D could derive from TRBD1 or TRBD2 (5 bases each). Specimen: PBMCs. The TCR comes from a young woman in good health. CDR3 DNA sequence: TGCGCCAGCAGCTTGGCTCGGGACCCCACAGATACGCAGTATTTT. It codes for CASSLARDPTDTQYF.